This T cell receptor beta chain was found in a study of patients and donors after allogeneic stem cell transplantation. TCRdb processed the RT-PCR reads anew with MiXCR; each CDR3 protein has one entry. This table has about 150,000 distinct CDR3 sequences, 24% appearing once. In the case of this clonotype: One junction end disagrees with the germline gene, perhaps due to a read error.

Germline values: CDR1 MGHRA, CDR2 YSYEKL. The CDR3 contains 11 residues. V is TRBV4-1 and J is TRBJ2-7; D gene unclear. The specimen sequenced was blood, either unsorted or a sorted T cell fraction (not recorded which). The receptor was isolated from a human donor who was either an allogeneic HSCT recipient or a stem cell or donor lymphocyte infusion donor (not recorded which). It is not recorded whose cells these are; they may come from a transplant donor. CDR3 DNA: TGTGCCAGCAGTGGACCGTACGAGCAGTACTTC. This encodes CASSGPYEQYF.